These 8 T cell receptor beta chains originate from one sample sequenced in a study of shared clonotypes between healthy human individuals. The data were produced by immunoSEQ multiplex PCR, yet TCRdb's version contains in-frame clones alone and is incomplete. The data contain hundreds of thousands of clones, approximately 96% of them singletons. Terminally differentiated effector memory CD45RA+ cells were excluded from the naive CD8 cells, which were CD45RO-negative and positively selected for CCR7. The sample taken for sequencing was naive CD8+ T cells sorted from blood. All receptors derive from a young woman in good health.

The chain links TRBV7-9 to TRBJ2-1; D remains unclear. Germline lookup yields CDR1 SEHNR and CDR2 FQNEAQ (reference sequence). V shed 1 base and J shed 4 bases, with 5 bases lying between them. The length of the CDR3 is 13 residues. The CDR3 DNA reads TGTGCCAGCAGCTTAGGCAGGTACAATGAGCAGTTCTTC. This encodes CASSLGRYNEQFF.

The chain carries TRBV5-4 and TRBJ1-2, with 7 bases lining up with TRBD1. The germline V gene has CDR1 SGHNT and CDR2 YYREEE (reference sequence). Unmatched junction bases numbered 4, after V lost 4 bases and J lost 4 bases. The CDR3 sequence is 13 residues long. CDR3 region: CASSLQGSYGYTF. Here the CDR3 DNA reads TGTGCCAGCAGCCTACAGGGGAGCTATGGCTACACCTTC.

The gene calls are TRBV28 and TRBJ2-7; D perhaps matches TRBD2 (5 bases). Germline V gene data show CDR1 as MDHEN and CDR2 as SYDVKM. This CDR3 has 12 amino acids. V lost 5 bases to trimming and J lost 3 bases, with 8 bases between them. The CDR3 sequence: CASSRADYEQYF. In nucleotides, the CDR3 is TGTGCCAGCAGTCGAGCGGACTACGAGCAGTACTTC.

This sequence joins TRBV2 and TRBJ2-7, with D unresolved. Trimming shortened V by 9 bases and J by 2 bases, and 17 bases separated the two germline ends. This CDR3 spans 14 amino acids. Germline lookup yields CDR1 SNHLY and CDR2 FYNNEI. The CDR3 loop is CASRTGGKTYEQYF. For the CDR3, the DNA is TGTGCCAGTCGAACTGGCGGCAAAACCTACGAGCAGTACTTC.

This rearrangement joins TRBV5-1 to TRBJ1-1; D not certain. V was shortened by 1 base and J by 1 base, with 5 bases between the two germline ends. The CDR3 runs to 13 residues. From germline, CDR1 is SGHRS and CDR2 YFSETQ. CDR3 protein: CASSLTWNTEAFF. DNA of the CDR3: TGCGCCAGCAGCTTGACGTGGAACACTGAAGCTTTCTTT.

The rearrangement uses TRBV28 and TRBJ1-5; no definite D call. Trimming left V 6 bases short and J 1 base short, with 10 bases between. Germline V lookup: CDR1 MDHEN, CDR2 SYDVKM. The CDR3 covers 14 residues. The CDR3 DNA sequence: TGTGCCAGCAGCTCCCTCATAAGCAATCAGCCCCAGCATTTT. Translating it yields CASSSLISNQPQHF. The full variable domain, with the rest looked up from reference TRBV28 and TRBJ1-5, is DVKVTQSSRYLVKRTGEKVFLECVQDMDHENMFWYRQDPGLGLRLIYFSYDVKMKEKGDIPEGYSVSREKKERFSLILESASTNQTSMYLCASSSLISNQPQHFGDGTRLSIL.

The rearrangement joins TRBV6-5 to TRBJ2-1; 8 bases map to TRBD2. The CDR3 has 15 residues. J lost 3 bases, V lost 6 bases, and 7 bases had no gene match. Per germline, CDR1 MNHEY and CDR2 SVGAGI. CDR3 loop: CASSIRGGYYNEQFF. In DNA, the CDR3 is TGTGCCAGCAGCATCCGGGGGGGGTACTACAATGAGCAGTTCTTC.

This chain uses TRBV27 with TRBJ2-1; 10 positions match TRBD2. This CDR3 is built from 15 residues. The V and J ends lost 1 base and 7 bases, in that order; junction bases with no gene match: 4. Per germline, CDR1 MNHEY and CDR2 SMNVEV (reference sequence). In nucleotides, the CDR3 is TGTGCCAGCAGTTTATTAAGCGGGAGGGTGAATGAGCAGTTCTTC. Translating it yields CASSLLSGRVNEQFF.